This T cell receptor beta chain was captured by sequencing in a study of STAT3 mutations in large granular lymphocyte leukemia. About the research overall: Immunosuppressive therapy was given to more than half of T-LGLL patients. Study outcomes and limitations: Sampling intervals varied between patients and samples. At least one immunodominant TCR beta clonotype appeared in every T-cell large granular lymphocyte leukemia patient.

Worth noting for this clone: Antigen: not known.

In germline, CDR1 is SGHTA, CDR2 FQGNSA. Trimming shortened V by 5 bases and J by 6 bases, and 15 bases separated the two germline ends. This CDR3 has 14 residues. Profiled with immunoSEQ multiplex PCR; TCRdb holds only in-frame clones, not every one. The table includes 30,000 to 45,000 clones, about 88% detected once. This chain connects TRBV7-2 to TRBJ2-3, with TRBD2 as a possible D gene (6 bases). The sequenced material came from PBMCs. This sequence was found in a human donor with T large granular lymphocyte leukemia. Some clones in this sample may be carry-over from other donors' samples. CDR3 bases: TGTGCCAGCAGCCCCGACCGGGGGTGGGATACGCAGTATTTT. Protein product: CASSPDRGWDTQYF.